The source of this TCR beta chain is a study of cytomegalovirus exposure and HLA in healthy donors. The overall study: Earlier sequencing of about 179 million T cells yielded 90 million to 140 million unique TCR beta sequences.

Points on this clone: Its antigen is unknown.

Overall study findings and caveats: Among donors in an Asian-associated ancestry cluster, a later analysis reportedly found fewer N-insertions than the approximately 700-donor mean. For most TCR beta V segments, an earlier analysis put the productive rate at about 87% or about 30% of the time.

Germline values: CDR1 MNHNS, CDR2 SASEGT. V was trimmed by 3 bases and J by 4 bases, leaving 15 bases between them. This CDR3 region has 15 residues. The PCR employed 60 Vbeta primers together with 13 Jbeta primers. TCRdb's copy holds only in-frame clones and misses some; the assay was immunoSEQ multiplex PCR. The data contain about 87,000 clones, around 8% of them seen just once; the ten biggest clones take up about 2.3%. V is TRBV6-1 and J is TRBJ1-2; D not resolved. The receptor comes from a middle-aged man in good health and CMV-seronegative. The specimen was PBMCs. The chain's CDR3 is CASSETFPNTYGYTF. CDR3 DNA sequence: TGTGCCAGCAGTGAGACTTTCCCCAACACCTATGGCTACACCTTC.